These 15 T cell receptor beta chains share one sample of origin, sequenced in a study of PD-1 blockade in classical Hodgkin lymphoma (dated by TCRdb to between 2020 and 2021). Libraries were made using the immunoSEQ multiplex PCR assay. TCRdb obtained this table from immuneACCESS and retained in-frame rearrangements with V and J assigned. These tables miss some clones; where compared with another copy, unresolved V genes account for less than half of the shortfall, and the remainder is unexplained. Counted in this sample were roughly 14,000 clones; roughly 86% of them appeared once. The ten largest clones capture over 4% of the sample. The time point tag for this specimen amounts to: cycle 1 day 1 (C1D1), immediately before nivolumab initiation. Every trial patient had relapsed after autologous stem cell transplantation, and cohorts A, B and C differed in prior brentuximab vedotin exposure. Sequencing was performed on peripheral blood mononuclear cells (PBMCs), taken at baseline. Source of these receptors: a human donor with classical Hodgkin lymphoma.

This chain joins TRBV28 and TRBJ2-3; possible D gene TRBD2, 7 bases. The CDR3 length is 15 residues. CDR1 MDHEN and CDR2 SYDVKM come from the germline V gene. The V end was cut by 2 bases, the J end by 8 bases, with 17 bases between. In DNA, the CDR3 is TGTGCCAGCAGTTTAACCCATATAAGGGGGGGTACGCAGTATTTT. Protein: CASSLTHIRGGTQYF.

The V call is TRBV5-5, the J call TRBJ2-2; D call uncertain. The CDR3 is 15 residues long. From germline, CDR1 is SGHKS and CDR2 YYEKEE (reference sequence). The V gene lost 1 base and the J gene lost 2 bases, with 9 bases spanning the gap. The CDR3 region has the DNA TGTGCCAGCAGCTTGTTTAACGGTAACACCGGGGAGCTGTTTTTT. As protein: CASSLFNGNTGELFF.

The rearrangement joins TRBV7-9 to TRBJ2-5; D gene unclear. This CDR3 region has 12 residues. Per the germline V gene, CDR1 is SEHNR and CDR2 is FQNEAQ (reference sequence). V lost 3 bases, J lost 5 bases, and 7 bases lay in between. CDR3 sequence: CASSFEGETQYF. Here the CDR3 DNA reads TGTGCCAGCAGCTTCGAAGGGGAGACCCAGTACTTC.

A word on this clone: Sequence at one end of the junction differs from germline and may be a read error. V is TRBV28 and J is TRBJ2-2; D unclear. Per the germline V gene, CDR1 is MDHEN and CDR2 is SYDVKM. The CDR3 covers 12 residues. CDR3 amino acids: CASRTPTRELFF. CDR3 in DNA: TGTGCCAGCAGGACCCCCACCAGGGAGCTGTTTTTT.

The V call is TRBV7-2, the J call TRBJ2-7, with TRBD1 matching 7 bases. The germline V gene has CDR1 SGHTA and CDR2 FQGNSA. V shed 6 bases and J 1 base; nucleotides not matched to a gene: 6. This CDR3 is 14 amino acids long. CDR3 nucleotide sequence: TGTGCCAGCAGGCCCAGGGGGTGGTCCTACGAGCAGTACTTC. Protein product: CASRPRGWSYEQYF.

J is TRBJ2-7 and V is TRBV29-1; TRBD1 might be the D (5 bases). The V gene's germline CDR1 is SQVTM and CDR2 ANQGSEA. Between the trimmed V and J ends, which lost 6 bases and 2 bases, there was a span of 17 bases. The CDR3 loop spans 14 amino acids. CDR3 region: CSVGSPSGTYEQYF. The CDR3 nucleotides read TGCAGCGTCGGTAGCCCCTCAGGGACCTACGAGCAGTACTTC.

This chain links TRBV6-1 with TRBJ2-2; perhaps D is TRBD1 or TRBD2 (6 bases each). This CDR3 contains 17 residues. Trimming removed 2 bases at V and 3 bases at J, with 16 bases between. The germline gives CDR1 MNHNS, CDR2 SASEGT. The CDR3 is CASSEWGDIFHTGELFF. The CDR3 DNA reads TGTGCCAGCAGTGAATGGGGGGACATCTTTCACACCGGGGAGCTGTTTTTT.

The chain employs TRBV30 and TRBJ1-2; D gene uncertain. CDR3 length equals 12 residues. Germline values: CDR1 GTSNPN, CDR2 SVGIG (reference sequence). V lost 2 bases, J lost 3 bases, and 7 bases lay in between. CDR3 sequence: CAWSISYYGYTF. The CDR3 DNA follows: TGTGCCTGGAGTATCAGTTACTATGGCTACACCTTC.

The CDR3 reads CASRASWLETQYF. In nucleotides, the CDR3 is TGTGCCAGCAGAGCCAGCTGGTTGGAGACCCAGTACTTC. V usage is TRBV28 and J usage is TRBJ2-5; D uncertain. There are 13 residues in the CDR3. The germline V and J ends were trimmed by 6 bases and 5 bases, with 13 bases remaining between them. Germline-derived CDR1 and CDR2 are MDHEN and SYDVKM.

This clone was found once. This sequence joins TRBV4-3 and TRBJ1-1; 7 bases match TRBD1. This CDR3 has 15 residues. CDR1 and CDR2 (germline): LGHNA, YSLEER. J was trimmed by 2 bases and V by 0 bases; bases with no gene match: 3. DNA for the CDR3: TGCGCCAGCAGCCAAGATCGGGACAGTAACACTGAAGCTTTCTTT. Residues: CASSQDRDSNTEAFF.

The rearrangement joins TRBV19 to TRBJ1-4; TRBD1 is a possible D gene (5 bases). Germline V CDR1 and CDR2: LNHDA, SQIVND (reference sequence). V was cut by 0 bases and J by 6 bases, with 29 bases left in between. The CDR3 length is 21 residues. The CDR3 sequence is CASSIDLRGWNSQRADEKLFF. Written as DNA, the CDR3 is TGTGCCAGTAGTATAGACCTTAGGGGATGGAACTCTCAGCGCGCGGATGAAAAACTGTTTTTT.

The V call is TRBV5-1, the J call TRBJ2-7; 7 positions match TRBD1. The germline CDR1 and CDR2 sequences are SGHRS and YFSETQ. The V and J ends lost 0 bases and 4 bases, in that order; junction bases with no gene match: 4. The CDR3 covers 14 residues. The CDR3 spells CASSLEQGLYEQYF. CDR3 coding DNA: TGCGCCAGCAGCTTGGAACAGGGGTTGTACGAGCAGTACTTC.

The rearrangement links TRBV11-3 to TRBJ2-7, with TRBD1 matching 9 bases. The CDR3 extends over 15 amino acids. Per the germline V gene, CDR1 is SGHNT and CDR2 is YENEEA. The trim removed 5 bases at V and 7 bases at J, leaving 12 bases unmatched. The CDR3 region is CASSPRDRVPGEQYF. The CDR3 bases are TGTGCCAGCAGCCCTCGGGACAGGGTTCCGGGGGAGCAGTACTTC. The entire variable domain, with the rest obtained from reference TRBV11-3 and TRBJ2-7, is as follows: EAGVVQSPRYKIIEKKQPVAFWCNPISGHNTLYWYLQNLGQGPELLIRYENEEAVDDSQLPKDRFSAERLKGVDSTLKIQPAELGDSAVYLCASSPRDRVPGEQYFGPGTRLTVT.

The sample holds a few counts of this clone. V usage is TRBV7-8 and J usage is TRBJ2-4, with TRBD1 identical over 9 bases. Per germline, CDR1 SGHVS and CDR2 FQNEAQ. The CDR3 totals 20 residues. Losses at the gene ends were 1 base for V and 1 base for J; bases not matched to a gene: 14. CDR3 in amino acids: CASSLVGQGEGILAKNIQYF. The DNA for the CDR3 is TGTGCCAGCAGCTTAGTGGGACAGGGAGAAGGTATTTTGGCCAAAAACATTCAGTACTTC.

V is TRBV27 and J is TRBJ1-1; D is perhaps TRBD1 (5 bases). CDR3 size: 13 residues. Deletions cut 3 bases from V and 14 bases from J, with 19 bases between. CDR1 and CDR2 (germline): MNHEY, SMNVEV (reference sequence). This chain's CDR3 is CASSFGLRGEVFF. The CDR3 DNA is TGTGCCAGCAGTTTCGGTCTTAGAGGGGAGGTCTTCTTT.